These 28 T cell receptor beta chains originate from one sample sequenced in a study of T cell responses to AZD1222 COVID-19 vaccine. The table came from immunoSEQ multiplex PCR; TCRdb's copy has only in-frame clones and leaves some out. This table holds under 150,000 clones, 80% to 95% found once. The sample here was peripheral blood, taken 28 days after the second AZD1222 dose. Receptors originate from an adult who received the AZD1222 COVID-19 vaccine.

This clone was found a few times. This chain uses TRBV13 with TRBJ2-1; possible D gene TRBD2, 6 bases. The CDR3 has 13 residues. Per germline, CDR1 PRHDT and CDR2 FYEKMQ (reference sequence). V was clipped by 5 bases and J by 10 bases, with 15 bases between them. The CDR3 is CASSAPRAGEQFF. CDR3 nucleotide sequence: TGTGCCAGCAGCGCCCCCCGGGCGGGGGAGCAGTTCTTC.

The chain joins TRBV28 to TRBJ1-6; 7 bases align to TRBD1. The CDR3 is 18 amino acids. Germline V gene data show CDR1 as MDHEN and CDR2 as SYDVKM. V trimming: 6 bases; J trimming: 0 bases; junction bases outside the gene matches: 11. CDR3 amino acids: CASSPWGQSSSYNSPLHF. In DNA form, the CDR3 reads TGTGCCAGCAGCCCATGGGGACAGTCTAGCTCCTATAATTCACCCCTCCACTTT.

The V and J genes are TRBV6-5 and TRBJ2-5; 9 bases match TRBD2. The length of the CDR3 is 14 residues. The V gene end was trimmed by 6 bases and the J gene end by 1 base; junction bases not matched to a gene: 3. Germline values: CDR1 MNHEY, CDR2 SVGAGI. In DNA form, the CDR3 reads TGTGCCAGCAGAGGACTAGCGTTCCAAGAGACCCAGTACTTC. Translating gives CASRGLAFQETQYF.

The chain recombines TRBV6-6 with TRBJ1-4, with 10 bases lining up with TRBD1. V dropped 6 bases and J dropped 8; count of bases not matched to a gene: 6. The CDR3 is made up of 14 amino acids. Germline V CDR1 and CDR2: MNHNY, SVGAGI (reference sequence). The CDR3 loop is CASSRDRGNEKLFF. The CDR3, as DNA: TGTGCCAGCAGCCGGGACAGGGGTAACGAAAAACTGTTTTTT.

The chain employs TRBV28 and TRBJ1-5; tentatively, D is TRBD1 (6 bases). CDR3 length: 14 residues. CDR1 MDHEN and CDR2 SYDVKM come from the germline V gene. Trimming removed 4 bases from V and 6 bases from J, with 13 bases in between. The DNA of the CDR3 is TGTGCCAGCAGTTACAGGGTTTTGGGTCAGCCCCAGCATTTT. Translation: CASSYRVLGQPQHF.

The CDR3 is CASSQTGYGYTF. The DNA of the CDR3 is TGTGCCAGCAGTCAAACAGGCTATGGCTACACCTTC. The chain couples TRBV7-8 to TRBJ1-2; tentative D call: TRBD1 (5 bases). This CDR3 has 12 amino acids. Germline V gives CDR1 SGHVS, CDR2 FQNEAQ. V lost 6 bases, J lost 4 bases, and 9 bases lay in between.

The chain joins TRBV27 to TRBJ1-4, with TRBD1 matching over 7 bases. Germline V gives CDR1 MNHEY, CDR2 SMNVEV (reference sequence). Trimming removed 6 bases from V and 8 bases from J; junction bases left unmatched: 12. The CDR3 is 15 amino acids. The CDR3 DNA follows: TGTGCCAGCAGGGGGAAAACAGGGGTACGAGAAAAACTGTTTTTT. Its translation: CASRGKTGVREKLFF. The full variable domain, rest sourced from reference TRBV27 and TRBJ1-4, is EAQVTQNPRYLITVTGKKLTVTCSQNMNHEYMSWYRQDPGLGLRQIYYSMNVEVTDKGDVPEGYKVSRKEKRNFPLILESPSPNQTSLYFCASRGKTGVREKLFFGSGTQLSVL.

The V and J genes are TRBV2 and TRBJ2-2, with 8 positions matching TRBD2. V gave up 5 bases and J gave up 2 bases; unmatched junction bases: 4. This CDR3 comprises 15 residues. CDR1 and CDR2 from the germline V gene are SNHLY and FYNNEI. The chain's CDR3 is CASSPSGSNTGELFF. The CDR3 DNA follows: TGTGCCAGCAGTCCAAGCGGGAGCAACACCGGGGAGCTGTTTTTT.

This chain connects TRBV4-2 to TRBJ1-2, with D uncertain. CDR3 length equals 12 residues. In germline, CDR1 is LGHNA, CDR2 YNFKEQ. V was trimmed by 5 bases and J by 4 bases, leaving 8 bases between them. As DNA, the CDR3 is TGTGCCAGCAGCGGAGGTGGCTATGGCTACACCTTC. It specifies CASSGGGYGYTF.

The rearrangement joins TRBV7-2 to TRBJ2-7, with a possible D match to TRBD1 (5 bases). Trimming stripped 5 bases from V and 4 bases from J, with 12 bases between. This CDR3 is built from 13 residues. The germline CDR1 and CDR2 sequences are SGHTA and FQGNSA. The CDR3 DNA follows: TGTGCCAGCAGCCCAACCGACAGATACGAGCAGTACTTC. Translated, it gives CASSPTDRYEQYF.

This clone was recorded once. The V and J genes are TRBV7-9 and TRBJ1-6; D is possibly TRBD1 (5 bases). Trimming took off 5 bases at V and 0 bases at J, with 11 bases between the two ends. This CDR3 has 16 residues. Per germline, CDR1 SEHNR and CDR2 FQNEAQ (reference sequence). CDR3 coding DNA: TGTGCCAGCAGCCGGGAGGGGAGCTCCTATAATTCACCCCTCCACTTT. Amino acid sequence: CASSREGSSYNSPLHF.

This clone was observed a handful of times. The V gene is TRBV19, the J gene TRBJ1-5; D is uncertain. Trimming shortened V by 3 bases and J by 2 bases, and 5 bases separated the two germline ends. This CDR3 contains 13 residues. Germline V gene sequence: CDR1 LNHDA, CDR2 SQIVND (reference sequence). This chain's CDR3 is CASSMQGNQPQHF. The DNA for the CDR3 is TGTGCCAGTAGTATGCAGGGCAATCAGCCCCAGCATTTT.

V gene TRBV7-9 combines with J gene TRBJ1-1; TRBD1 aligns across 7 bases. Germline V gives CDR1 SEHNR, CDR2 FQNEAQ (reference sequence). The CDR3 covers 14 residues. J lost 4 bases, V lost 4 bases, and 6 bases had no gene match. CDR3 sequence reads: CASSSEGQVTEAFF. CDR3 nucleotide sequence: TGTGCCAGCAGCTCAGAAGGACAGGTCACTGAAGCTTTCTTT.

The CDR3 loop reads CSVTTGGGLAGGPLGYEQYF. The CDR3, as DNA: TGCAGCGTTACAACAGGGGGCGGACTAGCGGGAGGGCCTTTGGGCTACGAGCAGTACTTC. V is TRBV29-1 and J is TRBJ2-7, with TRBD2 matching 15 bases. V lost 5 bases and J lost 3; bases outside the gene matches: 20. Germline CDR1 is SQVTM and CDR2 is ANQGSEA. The CDR3 is 20 amino acids.

The chain combines TRBV3-1 (or the pseudogene TRBV3-2) with TRBJ1-4; D may be TRBD1 (5 bases). The CDR3 is 14 residues long. Trimming removed 6 bases at V and 6 bases at J, with 14 bases between. Germline V lookup: CDR1 LGHDT, CDR2 YNNKEL (reference sequence). The CDR3 nucleotides are TGTGCCAGCAGAAGTGGAGGGACCGATGAAAAACTGTTTTTT. Translated, it gives CASRSGGTDEKLFF.

The chain couples TRBV5-6 to TRBJ1-2; D ambiguous. V was pared by 2 bases and J by 8 bases, with 13 bases between. The CDR3 consists of 13 residues. Germline CDR1 is SGHDT and CDR2 is YYEEEE. The DNA for the CDR3 is TGTGCCAGCAGCTTAGGGCATTTTCACGGCTACACCTTC. Amino acids: CASSLGHFHGYTF.

This chain uses TRBV4-1 with TRBJ1-5; TRBD1 matches at 7 bases. In germline, CDR1 is MGHRA, CDR2 YSYEKL. The CDR3 is 18 residues long. V lost 1 base and J lost 0; bases outside the gene matches: 9. CDR3 nucleotides: TGCGCCAGCAGCCAAGGCCCCGGACAGGCGGATAGCAATCAGCCCCAGCATTTT. This encodes CASSQGPGQADSNQPQHF.

V is TRBV2 and J is TRBJ1-1; D gene unclear. Looked up from germline, CDR1 is SNHLY and CDR2 is FYNNEI. The length of the CDR3 is 14 residues. With 6 bases removed from V and 0 bases from J, the gap between germline ends came to 11 bases. The CDR3 region has the DNA TGTGCCAGCAGATTCCAGAGAATGAACACTGAAGCTTTCTTT. It is translated as CASRFQRMNTEAFF.

This chain connects TRBV28 to TRBJ1-1, with 10 nucleotides matching TRBD1. Germline V lookup: CDR1 MDHEN, CDR2 SYDVKM. V lost 4 bases, J lost 2 bases, and 7 bases stayed unmatched. The CDR3 extends over 16 amino acids. In nucleotides, the CDR3 is TGTGCCAGCAGTTCCCGCGACAGGGGGCATAACACTGAAGCTTTCTTT. Translated, it gives CASSSRDRGHNTEAFF. The full variable domain, rest sourced from reference TRBV28 and TRBJ1-1, is DVKVTQSSRYLVKRTGEKVFLECVQDMDHENMFWYRQDPGLGLRLIYFSYDVKMKEKGDIPEGYSVSREKKERFSLILESASTNQTSMYLCASSSRDRGHNTEAFFGQGTRLTVV.

The chain uses TRBV11-1 and TRBJ2-3; tentative D call: TRBD2 (5 bases). CDR3 size: 14 residues. Per germline, CDR1 SGHAT and CDR2 FQDESV (reference sequence). Trimming shortened V by 5 bases and J by 1 base, and 10 bases separated the two germline ends. The CDR3 spells CASSPPEGTDTQYF. The CDR3 DNA is TGTGCCAGCAGCCCCCCGGAGGGCACAGATACGCAGTATTTT.

The chain is built from TRBV27 and TRBJ1-1, with 9 bases that match TRBD1. Germline values: CDR1 MNHEY, CDR2 SMNVEV (reference sequence). CDR3 length: 17 amino acids. With V trimmed by 2 bases and J by 5 bases, 12 bases remained unmatched. The CDR3 is CASSLTPGQGLRTEAFF. The CDR3, as DNA: TGTGCCAGCAGTTTAACCCCGGGACAGGGATTAAGGACTGAAGCTTTCTTT.

The chain joins TRBV29-1 to TRBJ1-5; 11 bases are a match to TRBD1. CDR3 length: 14 residues. Trimming took 6 bases from V and 5 from J; bases not matched to a gene: 6. The germline CDR1 and CDR2 sequences are SQVTM and ANQGSEA. This CDR3 is CSVQGQGVDQPQHF. In DNA, the CDR3 is TGCAGCGTCCAGGGACAGGGGGTGGATCAGCCCCAGCATTTT.

This rearrangement joins TRBV6-5 to TRBJ2-1; D unresolved. The V and J ends lost 0 bases and 4 bases respectively, with 10 bases between them. Looked up from germline, CDR1 is MNHEY and CDR2 is SVGAGI. The CDR3 is made up of 15 amino acids. The CDR3 DNA follows: TGTGCCAGCAGTTACTCGGCAGAAGGGTACAATGAGCAGTTCTTC. Protein: CASSYSAEGYNEQFF.

The V and J genes are TRBV27 and TRBJ2-1; weak D call: TRBD1 (7 bases). Trimming took 6 bases from V and 0 from J, leaving 18 bases between them. Germline values: CDR1 MNHEY, CDR2 SMNVEV (reference sequence). There are 17 residues in the CDR3. The CDR3 nucleotides read TGTGCCAGCAGAAGGAGGGGACAGTTTAGCTCCTACAATGAGCAGTTCTTC. Protein sequence: CASRRRGQFSSYNEQFF.

This clone occurred once. V and J are TRBV6-5 and TRBJ2-5, with a weak D call TRBD1 (6 bases). The germline gives CDR1 MNHEY, CDR2 SVGAGI. V was trimmed by 7 bases and J by 5 bases, leaving 17 bases between them. The CDR3 sequence is 14 residues long. The CDR3, as DNA: TGTGCCAGCATCAACAGGGTCTATGGGGAGACCCAGTACTTC. This sequence encodes CASINRVYGETQYF.

This clone was seen only once. The chain has TRBV28 and TRBJ1-1; tentatively, D is TRBD1 (5 bases). V shed 3 bases and J shed 0 bases, with 17 bases lying between them. From germline, CDR1 is MDHEN and CDR2 SYDVKM. The CDR3 loop spans 17 amino acids. The CDR3 reads CASSFFRDRDMNTEAFF. The CDR3 bases are TGTGCCAGCAGTTTTTTCCGGGACCGCGATATGAACACTGAAGCTTTCTTT.

This rearrangement joins TRBV28 to TRBJ2-7; 8 positions agree with TRBD1. Germline trimming cut 5 bases from V and 1 base from J; bases unmatched to any gene: 10. The germline gives CDR1 MDHEN, CDR2 SYDVKM. The CDR3 runs 16 residues. Here the CDR3 reads CASSRFRDRPSYEQYF. The CDR3 bases are TGTGCCAGCAGTCGCTTCCGGGACAGGCCTTCCTACGAGCAGTACTTC.

This clone was recorded once. J is TRBJ2-5 and V is TRBV9; 8 positions match TRBD1. After removal of 0 bases from V and 3 bases from J, the junction contained 4 bases not matched to a gene. CDR3 length: 15 residues. Germline V CDR1 and CDR2: SGDLS, YYNGEE. CDR3 residues: CASSVDAGGEETQYF. In DNA form, the CDR3 reads TGTGCCAGCAGCGTAGACGCAGGGGGCGAAGAGACCCAGTACTTC.